This TCR beta chain was observed in a study of blood T cell repertoires in COVID-19. Everyone who took part was about 18 to 90 years old, and they came from about two dozen US areas. Original processing methods: Nucleated cell counts were estimated from reference gene primer amplification. Here immunoSEQ multiplex PCR was the method, and the copy in TCRdb shows in-frame clones only, minus some. That table is the source of V, J and clone size, and D and trimming were worked out from the DNA. In the table there are some 500,000 clones, around 89% of which are singletons. The CDR3 covers 15 residues. Germline V gene sequence: CDR1 SGHTA, CDR2 FQGNSA. The V and J ends lost 5 bases and 1 base respectively, with 14 bases between them.

The source of this sequence is a woman in her 40s who had recovered from COVID-19. The chain employs TRBV7-2 and TRBJ1-1; D is possibly TRBD1 (6 bases). The source material was PBMCs or T cells enriched from blood (not recorded which). The CDR3 region is CASSLRTAWNTEAFF. The CDR3 DNA sequence: TGTGCCAGCAGCCTAAGGACAGCCTGGAACACTGAAGCTTTCTTT.